This passage covers 27 T cell receptor beta chains from one sample sequenced in a study of control samples from healthy donors and cancer patients. Profiling relied on immunoSEQ multiplex PCR, and the TCRdb table lists in-frame clones only, not all of them. This sample has tens of thousands of clones; 70% to 80% occur once, and the top ten carry about 20%. What was sequenced was PBMCs. The receptors were sampled from a man aged 60 to 75 with head and neck cancer.

The V gene is TRBV7-2, the J gene TRBJ2-2; D possibly matches TRBD1 or TRBD2 (5 bases each). With 0 bases removed from V and 6 bases from J, the gap between germline ends came to 14 bases. CDR1 is SGHTA and CDR2 is FQGNSA in the germline V gene. The CDR3 sequence is 16 residues long. The CDR3 DNA sequence: TGTGCCAGCAGCTTAGCCCCGGGACGGCAGTCCGGGGAGCTGTTTTTT. This gives the protein CASSLAPGRQSGELFF.

The V and J genes are TRBV7-9 and TRBJ2-1; 9 positions agree with TRBD2. The V segment lost 5 bases and the J segment 8 bases; nucleotides outside the gene matches: 16. Germline CDR1 is SEHNR and CDR2 is FQNEAQ (reference sequence). This CDR3 contains 17 residues. The CDR3 bases are TGTGCCAGCAGCATCCCCTCGGGTAGCGGGAGTCTACATGAGCAGTTCTTC. Encoded protein: CASSIPSGSGSLHEQFF.

This chain connects TRBV3-1 (or the pseudogene TRBV3-2) to TRBJ2-2; TRBD2 agrees at 8 bases. Germline trimming cut 1 base from V and 4 bases from J; bases unmatched to any gene: 17. CDR1 and CDR2 (germline): LGHDT, YNNKEL (reference sequence). CDR3 length equals 20 residues. CDR3 in amino acids: CASSQATGREGPSGTGELFF. CDR3 DNA: TGTGCCAGCAGCCAAGCCACTGGTCGGGAGGGCCCTAGCGGCACCGGGGAGCTGTTTTTT.

The genes are TRBV13 and TRBJ2-1; TRBD1 matches at 7 bases. The V segment lost 3 bases and the J segment 5 bases; nucleotides outside the gene matches: 4. Per germline, CDR1 PRHDT and CDR2 FYEKMQ (reference sequence). The CDR3 length is 14 residues. The DNA for the CDR3 is TGTGCCAGCAGCTTCCGGGACAGAAACAATGAGCAGTTCTTC. The encoded protein is CASSFRDRNNEQFF.

This clone was counted a few times. The chain employs TRBV7-8 and TRBJ2-5, with D perhaps matching TRBD1 (6 bases). Trimming took off 3 bases at V and 9 bases at J, with 23 bases between the two ends. Per germline, CDR1 SGHVS and CDR2 FQNEAQ. CDR3 length: 16 amino acids. The CDR3 DNA follows: TGTGCCAGCAGCTTGACACAGGGCACGACAGCCAGGGCCCAGTACTTC. Protein: CASSLTQGTTARAQYF. Full variable domain (outside the CDR3, taken from reference TRBV7-8 and TRBJ2-5): GAGVSQSPRYKVAKRGQDVALRCDPISGHVSLFWYQQALGQGPEFLTYFQNEAQLDKSGLPSDRFFAERPEGSVSTLKIQRTQQEDSAVYLCASSLTQGTTARAQYFGPGTRLLVL.

The genes are TRBV10-1 and TRBJ2-3, with D unclear. Germline-derived CDR1 and CDR2 are WNHNN and SYGVQD (reference sequence). The CDR3 is 14 residues long. Trimming took 4 bases from V and 6 from J, leaving 14 bases between them. CDR3 in DNA: TGCGCCAGCAGTGCTGTCCTACTCACGGATACGCAGTATTTT. Protein product: CASSAVLLTDTQYF.

This clone was recorded a few times. CDR3 sequence: CAWSVGTGGEKLFF. CDR3 DNA sequence: TGTGCCTGGAGTGTAGGGACAGGGGGCGAAAAACTGTTTTTT. The chain combines TRBV30 with TRBJ1-4, with 12 bases lining up with TRBD1. The junction had 1 base not matched to a gene; V was cut back by 0 bases and J by 8 bases. CDR3 length equals 14 residues. Germline V gene data show CDR1 as GTSNPN and CDR2 as SVGIG (reference sequence).

This clone came up a few times. This same CDR3 is encoded by further DNA sequences in the sample. The V call is TRBV7-3, the J call TRBJ2-7, with D possibly being TRBD1 (6 bases). V lost 5 bases, J lost 2 bases, and 13 bases lay in between. This CDR3 has 14 amino acids. CDR1 and CDR2 from the germline V gene are SGHTA and FQGTGA. The CDR3 coding sequence is TGTGCCAGCAGCCCCCCTGGACAGCCCTACGAGCAGTACTTC. Amino acids: CASSPPGQPYEQYF.

This clone was seen a single time. The chain carries TRBV29-1 and TRBJ2-7; 13 nucleotides agree with TRBD2. CDR1 is SQVTM and CDR2 is ANQGSEA in the germline V gene. J lost 7 bases, V lost 7 bases, and 7 bases had no gene match. This CDR3 is built from 13 residues. CDR3: CSAGTSGTGEQYF. CDR3 DNA: TGCAGCGCTGGGACTAGCGGGACAGGGGAGCAGTACTTC.

This chain uses TRBV6-2 or TRBV6-3 with TRBJ2-1; 11 bases agree with TRBD2. The trim removed 4 bases at V and 8 bases at J, leaving 4 bases unmatched. The CDR3 has 14 amino acids. CDR1 MNHEY and CDR2 SVGEGT come from the germline V gene. CDR3 in amino acids: CASSWLAGGDEQFF. The CDR3 DNA reads TGTGCCAGCAGTTGGCTAGCGGGAGGAGATGAGCAGTTCTTC.

The V gene is TRBV6-5, the J gene TRBJ2-7; D call uncertain. The CDR3 sequence is 14 residues long. In germline, CDR1 is MNHEY, CDR2 SVGAGI. Trimming took off 6 bases at V and 1 base at J, with 13 bases between the two ends. CDR3 in amino acids: CASRSVGSSYEQYF. In DNA form, the CDR3 reads TGTGCCAGCAGAAGTGTTGGCAGTTCCTACGAGCAGTACTTC.

Only one count was recorded for this clone. The chain employs TRBV19 and TRBJ1-2; D gene unclear. The V end was cut by 11 bases, the J end by 7 bases, with 20 bases between. CDR1 and CDR2 from the germline V gene are LNHDA and SQIVND (reference sequence). This CDR3 spans 13 amino acids. Written as DNA, the CDR3 is TGTGCCGTATCTCAAACGGCCAGCGGTGGCTACACCTTC. This gives the protein CAVSQTASGGYTF. Based on the CDR3 plus reference TRBV19 and TRBJ1-2, the full variable domain is DGGITQSPKYLFRKEGQNVTLSCEQNLNHDAMYWYRQDPGQGLRLIYYSQIVNDFQKGDIAEGYSVSREKKESFPLTVTSAQKNPTAFYLCAVSQTASGGYTFGSGTRLTVV.

V gene TRBV7-9 combines with J gene TRBJ2-1, with 7 positions matching TRBD2. This CDR3 is 16 amino acids long. CDR1 is SEHNR, CDR2 FQNEAQ, per germline (reference sequence). V trimming: 5 bases; J trimming: 2 bases; junction bases outside the gene matches: 9. The CDR3 nucleotides are TGTGCCAGCAGCCCCGGTGGGGCGGGAGCCTACAATGAGCAGTTCTTC. Translating gives CASSPGGAGAYNEQFF.

The chain has TRBV9 and TRBJ1-1, with D possibly TRBD1 on 6 matching bases. This CDR3 contains 15 residues. CDR1 is SGDLS and CDR2 is YYNGEE in the germline V gene. Deletions cut 0 bases from V and 7 bases from J, with 16 bases between. Here the CDR3 DNA reads TGTGCCAGCAGCGTAGCCGCCGGTGGGGGCAGTGAAGCTTTCTTT. This sequence encodes CASSVAAGGGSEAFF.

The V gene is TRBV6-5, the J gene TRBJ2-4; 7 bases agree with TRBD1. V lost 6 bases to trimming and J lost 0 bases; unmatched junction nucleotides: 5. This CDR3 is built from 15 residues. Germline CDR1 reads MNHEY; CDR2 reads SVGAGI. The CDR3, as DNA: TGTGCCAGCAGATTGGGACAGCTAGCCAAAAACATTCAGTACTTC. It encodes CASRLGQLAKNIQYF.

The chain carries TRBV30 and TRBJ1-1; no clear D gene. The CDR3 consists of 14 residues. CDR1 and CDR2 from the germline V gene are GTSNPN and SVGIG (reference sequence). The germline V and J ends were trimmed by 0 bases and 0 bases, with 8 bases remaining between them. CDR3 residues: CAWSVYGMNTEAFF. As DNA, the CDR3 is TGTGCCTGGAGTGTATATGGGATGAACACTGAAGCTTTCTTT.

This chain uses TRBV10-3 with TRBJ1-5; D call uncertain. The CDR3 sequence is 13 residues long. The germline CDR1 and CDR2 sequences are ENHRY and SYGVKD. V lost 4 bases, J lost 0 bases, and 4 bases lay in between. The CDR3 coding sequence is TGTGCCATCAGTGGTAATAGCAATCAGCCCCAGCATTTT. Translation gives CAISGNSNQPQHF.

This chain links TRBV28 with TRBJ2-2; 7 bases agree with TRBD2. Germline V CDR1 and CDR2: MDHEN, SYDVKM. The CDR3 extends over 16 amino acids. J lost 4 bases, V lost 6 bases, and 11 bases had no gene match. CDR3 sequence (DNA): TGTGCCAGCAGCTCCCTCGGCGGGAGCATCACCGGGGAGCTGTTTTTT. Translating gives CASSSLGGSITGELFF.

This clone was counted a single time. The chain combines TRBV21-1 with TRBJ1-6. TRBV21-1 is annotated as a pseudogene. The CDR3 runs 13 residues. CDR3: CASSKVRNSPLHF. The CDR3 DNA is TGTGCCAGCAGCAAGGTTCGAAATTCACCCCTCCACTTT.

This clone has only a few counts. The rearrangement uses TRBV27 and TRBJ1-1; maybe TRBD1 (5 bases). Germline V gene sequence: CDR1 MNHEY, CDR2 SMNVEV (reference sequence). There are 14 residues in the CDR3. V gave up 6 bases and J gave up 10 bases, with 21 bases separating them. The CDR3 nucleotides are TGTGCCAGCAGGTCGGGACGCCCGGAGAGGGGAGCTTTCTTT. This translates into CASRSGRPERGAFF.

The rearrangement links TRBV7-2 to TRBJ2-1; D might be TRBD1 (5 bases). Per germline, CDR1 SGHTA and CDR2 FQGNSA. Trimming removed 5 bases from V and 10 bases from J, with 12 bases in between. There are 12 residues in the CDR3. CDR3 sequence: CASSLGPLEQFF. CDR3 bases: TGTGCCAGCAGCCTGGGGCCACTCGAGCAGTTCTTC.

This clone was recorded a few times. The V call is TRBV9, the J call TRBJ2-2; the D gene is possibly TRBD2 (6 bases). V dropped 2 bases and J dropped 3 bases, with 14 bases sitting between them. Germline CDR1 is SGDLS and CDR2 is YYNGEE. The CDR3 is made up of 16 amino acids. This chain's CDR3 is CASSVARGFDTGELFF. Here the CDR3 DNA reads TGTGCCAGCAGCGTCGCCCGGGGGTTCGACACCGGGGAGCTGTTTTTT. Full variable domain (rest looked up from reference TRBV9 and TRBJ2-2): DSGVTQTPKHLITATGQRVTLRCSPRSGDLSVYWYQQSLDQGLQFLIQYYNGEERAKGNILERFSAQQFPDLHSELNLSSLELGDSALYFCASSVARGFDTGELFFGEGSRLTVL.

This chain links TRBV6-5 with TRBJ2-1; D is ambiguous. The length of the CDR3 is 13 residues. Germline CDR1 reads MNHEY; CDR2 reads SVGAGI. V was shortened by 5 bases and J by 7 bases, with 12 bases between the two germline ends. The CDR3 sequence: CASSNTHWNEQFF. The CDR3 DNA sequence: TGTGCCAGCAGTAACACTCATTGGAATGAGCAGTTCTTC.

The V call is TRBV5-6, the J call TRBJ1-6, with a weak D call TRBD1 (6 bases). There are 15 residues in the CDR3. V lost 0 bases to trimming and J lost 12 bases, with 16 bases between them. The germline CDR1 and CDR2 sequences are SGHDT and YYEEEE. The CDR3 sequence: CASSLGGTNLGPLHF. The CDR3 coding sequence is TGTGCCAGCAGCTTGGGGGGGACAAACTTGGGACCCCTCCACTTT.

The genes are TRBV4-3 and TRBJ1-6, with 7 bases that match TRBD1. V lost 0 bases to trimming and J lost 10 bases; unmatched junction nucleotides: 9. This CDR3 spans 16 amino acids. Germline CDR1 is LGHNA and CDR2 is YSLEER. The CDR3 spells CASSQDRTGVGSPLHF. CDR3 nucleotides: TGCGCCAGCAGCCAAGACCGGACAGGCGTCGGATCACCCCTCCACTTT.

The chain recombines TRBV14 with TRBJ2-2; D is possibly TRBD1 (5 bases). This CDR3 comprises 15 residues. Trimming pared 4 bases from V and 4 bases from J, leaving 13 bases between. Germline loops: CDR1 SGHDN, CDR2 FVKESK. CDR3: CASSPREVATGELFF. The CDR3 DNA reads TGTGCCAGCAGCCCCAGGGAAGTTGCCACCGGGGAGCTGTTTTTT.

The chain couples TRBV5-5 to TRBJ2-3; 8 positions match TRBD1. The CDR3 sequence is 15 residues long. From germline, CDR1 is SGHKS and CDR2 YYEKEE (reference sequence). Trimming took 0 bases from V and 0 from J; bases not matched to a gene: 0. The CDR3 coding sequence is TGTGCCAGCAGCTTGGGGGACAGGAGCACAGATACGCAGTATTTT. Its translation: CASSLGDRSTDTQYF.